This T cell receptor (beta chain) was recovered during a study of T-cell reconstitution after alpha-beta-depleted transplantation in children. General study findings and limits: Expanded graft clones, several hundred of them, were reportedly the source of alpha-beta T cells about two months after transplant.

This clonotype has a count of ten or more. Its antigen is unknown. TCRbeta library construction was performed incorporating unique molecular identifiers. In TCRdb, the PCR reads were re-called with MiXCR into one record per CDR3 protein. The repertoire holds about 110,000 distinct CDR3 sequences, with around 23% as singletons. V gave up 0 bases and J gave up 4 bases; unmatched junction bases: 4. The CDR3 is 16 residues long. From germline, CDR1 is SGHRS and CDR2 YFSETQ. V is TRBV5-1 and J is TRBJ2-2; 9 nucleotides line up with TRBD1. The origin of this receptor is a male patient between 2 and 9 years old who had a stem cell transplant for chronic granulomatous disease, so the T cells may come from the graft donor. The material was PBMCs, mostly from graft donor cells, obtained 180 days after TCRalphabeta/CD19-depleted stem cell transplant. The CDR3 bases are TGCGCCAGCAGCTTGGTTGGACAGGGGAGCACCGGGGAGCTGTTTTTT. Protein: CASSLVGQGSTGELFF.